This section outlines one TCR beta chain sequence together with its context. Its antigen is unknown. Patients who underwent sequencing had shown CD8+CD57+ cell expansion by flow cytometry. Severe acquired aplastic anemia was diagnosed in all patients. Germline CDR1 reads SGHVS; CDR2 reads FNYEAQ. The germline V and J ends were trimmed by 3 bases and 5 bases, with 18 bases remaining between them. CDR3 size: 16 residues. TCR beta VDJ and CDR3 profiling used genomic DNA as template. Using its own MiXCR run on the reads, TCRdb lists one record per CDR3 protein. The table includes 150,000 to 170,000 distinct CDR3 sequences, about 50% detected once. This entry belongs to a study of CD8+CD57+ T cells in acquired aplastic anemia. Study as a whole: Sorting CD4+ and CD8+ cells gave DNA averaging about 3.3 ug.

General study results and limits: Comparison of patients with controls identified 25 to 30 shared CD8+ CDR3 sequences.

Sequenced input: sorted CD4+, CD8+, or CD8+CD57+ T cells (not recorded which) from PBMCs. V and J are TRBV7-6 and TRBJ2-3, with D tentatively TRBD1 (5 bases). This sequence originates from a human donor with aplastic anemia. DNA of the CDR3: TGTGCCAGCAGCTTCCTAACAGAAAGGGGTCGAGATACGCAGTATTTT. Protein sequence: CASSFLTERGRDTQYF. The whole variable domain, filled in from reference TRBV7-6 and TRBJ2-3, reads GAGVSQSPRYKVTKRGQDVALRCDPISGHVSLYWYRQALGQGPEFLTYFNYEAQQDKSGLPNDRFSAERPEGSISTLTIQRTEQRDSAMYRCASSFLTERGRDTQYFGPGTRLTVL.